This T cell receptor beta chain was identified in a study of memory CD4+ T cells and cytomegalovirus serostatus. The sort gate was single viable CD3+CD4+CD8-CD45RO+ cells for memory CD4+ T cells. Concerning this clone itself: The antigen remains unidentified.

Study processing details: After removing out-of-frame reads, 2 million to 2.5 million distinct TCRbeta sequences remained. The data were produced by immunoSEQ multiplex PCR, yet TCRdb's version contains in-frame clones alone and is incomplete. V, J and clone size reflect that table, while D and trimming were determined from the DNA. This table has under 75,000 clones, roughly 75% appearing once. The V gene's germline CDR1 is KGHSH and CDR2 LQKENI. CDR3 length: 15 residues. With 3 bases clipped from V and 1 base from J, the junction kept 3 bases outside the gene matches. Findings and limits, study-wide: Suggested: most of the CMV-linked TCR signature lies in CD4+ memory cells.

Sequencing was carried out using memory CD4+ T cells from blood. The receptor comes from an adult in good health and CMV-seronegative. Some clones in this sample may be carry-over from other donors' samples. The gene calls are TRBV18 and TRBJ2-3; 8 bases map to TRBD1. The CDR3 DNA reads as TGTGCCAGCTCACCTCCGGACAGGGGCACAGATACGCAGTATTTT. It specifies CASSPPDRGTDTQYF.